This T cell receptor beta chain was sequenced during a study of cytomegalovirus exposure and HLA in healthy donors. General study points: Some V segments, TRBV6-2 and TRBV6-3 among them, were indistinguishable and were therefore excluded. A later analysis linked a missense DCLRE1C variant to TCR beta V- and J-gene trimming.

The PCR ran on 60 Vbeta and 13 Jbeta primers. Generated by immunoSEQ multiplex PCR, the TCRdb table keeps only in-frame clones and is missing some. Found here are roughly 110,000 clones, just over 70% of them singletons; the top ten hold roughly 0.79%. Healthy bone marrow donors made up the cohort. Germline lookup yields CDR1 SEHNR and CDR2 FQNEAQ (reference sequence). Deletions cut 2 bases from V and 3 bases from J, with 11 bases between. This CDR3 is built from 15 residues. Worth noting for this clone: No antigen is known for it.

The chain employs TRBV7-9 and TRBJ2-1; D is possibly TRBD2 (5 bases). This TCR was recovered from a boy aged 5-17 years in good health and CMV-seronegative. Specimen: PBMCs. The CDR3 region has the DNA TGTGCCAGCAGCTTAACGGGGAACTTCTACAATGAGCAGTTCTTC. It encodes CASSLTGNFYNEQFF.